Sequencing of this T cell receptor (beta chain) was carried out in a study of blood T cells in healthy people across ages. Every participating donor contributed roughly 11 milliliters of peripheral blood through a draw. Whole-study results and caveats: When set beside aged donors, long-lived donors presented more naive CD4+ cells and higher diversity. Researchers report that TCR beta diversity correlated strongly with naive T cell percentage. It was held that the diversity estimates obtained from one million T cells were underestimates.

The second PCR ran roughly 6 to 12 cycles with a sample-barcoded 5' primer and J-beta primers. TCRdb independently ran MiXCR on the 5' RACE reads; one entry per CDR3 protein. The repertoire consists of some 1.5 million distinct CDR3 sequences, with about 30% occurring once and the leading ten covering roughly 8%. A remark on this clonotype: The antigen is not known.

CDR3 length equals 15 residues. Trimming pared 0 bases from V and 9 bases from J, leaving 16 bases between. Germline CDR1 reads LGHNA; CDR2 reads YNFKEQ. Sequenced material: blood. This sequence was found in a young woman in good health. The V gene is TRBV4-2, the J gene TRBJ2-3; possibly TRBD1 or TRBD2 for D (5 bases each). This CDR3 reads CASSQEGDPSATQYF. Here the CDR3 DNA reads TGTGCCAGCAGCCAAGAAGGGGACCCCTCCGCAACGCAGTATTTT.